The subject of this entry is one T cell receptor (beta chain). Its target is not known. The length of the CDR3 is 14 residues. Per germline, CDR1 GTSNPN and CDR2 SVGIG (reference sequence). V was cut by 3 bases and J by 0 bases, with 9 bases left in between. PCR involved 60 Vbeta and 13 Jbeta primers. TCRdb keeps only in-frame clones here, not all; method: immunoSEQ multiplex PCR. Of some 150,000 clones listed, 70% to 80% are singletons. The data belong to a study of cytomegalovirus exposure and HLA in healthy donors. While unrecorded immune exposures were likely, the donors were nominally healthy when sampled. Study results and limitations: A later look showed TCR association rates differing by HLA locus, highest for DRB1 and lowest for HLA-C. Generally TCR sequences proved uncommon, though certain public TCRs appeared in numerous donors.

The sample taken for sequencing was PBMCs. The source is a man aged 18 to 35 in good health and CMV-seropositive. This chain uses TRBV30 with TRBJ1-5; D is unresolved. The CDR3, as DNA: TGTGCCTGGAGCGGCACTAATAGCAATCAGCCCCAGCATTTT. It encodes CAWSGTNSNQPQHF.